Listed below are T cell receptor beta chains from one sample, sequenced in a study of blood T cell repertoires in COVID-19. Sequencing was performed with immunoSEQ multiplex PCR; in TCRdb, only in-frame clones are kept and a portion is missing. The data hold 250,000 to 350,000 clones, with around 90% observed a single time. The sequencing input was peripheral blood. Every receptor here comes from a man aged 18 to 29 with active or convalescent COVID-19. CDR3s include the opening cysteine and the closing phenylalanine or tryptophan. A D gene is named only where the DNA matches it firmly.

>TRBV27|TRBD1|TRBJ2-2
CATRRQGYAGELFF
>TRBV7-3|TRBD2|TRBJ2-1
CASSLIPGGPGYNEQFF
>TRBV15|NA|TRBJ2-3
CATSREKAPSTDTQYF
>TRBV10-3|TRBD2|TRBJ2-5
CAISSHTSGSPPGGTQYF
>TRBV6-5|NA|TRBJ1-6
CASSRESSPLHF
>TRBV19|NA|TRBJ2-7
CASSIYGGRSGLYEQYF
>TRBV4-3|NA|TRBJ1-1
CASSQDLVSGTEAFF
>TRBV18|NA|TRBJ1-1
CASSVSWGENTEAFF
>TRBV7-3|TRBD1|TRBJ2-1
CASSRGQGASNEQFF
>TRBV27|NA|TRBJ1-2
CASSLYPPVQTNYGYTF
>TRBV19|NA|TRBJ1-6
CASSIEGANSPLHF
>TRBV6-4|TRBD2|TRBJ2-7
CASRRQLAGGYEQYF
>TRBV29-1|NA|TRBJ1-2
CSVEGALQGYTF
>TRBV4-3|NA|TRBJ2-6
CASSQEIGDPSGANVLTF
>TRBV6-5|NA|TRBJ2-7
CASSSGWTYEQYF
>TRBV27|TRBD2|TRBJ2-5
CASSFIGGKETQYF
>TRBV18|NA|TRBJ1-5
CASSLGSNQPQHF
>TRBV6-6|NA|TRBJ1-5
CASSYAGYSNQPQHF
>TRBV7-8|NA|TRBJ1-2
CASSLTAGSYGYTF